This T cell receptor (beta chain) was identified during a study of CD8 T cells in Susac syndrome. The authors reverse transcribed roughly 0.5 to 1 ug RNA with random hexamers. Amplification of TCR beta CDR3 was carried out by immunoSEQ multiplex PCR, which covered 54 Vbeta and 13 Jbeta segments. Using its own MiXCR run on the immunoSEQ multiplex PCR reads, TCRdb lists one record per CDR3 protein. Here the sample spans 160,000 or so distinct CDR3 sequences, around 93% being singletons. This CDR3 region has 15 residues. Germline loops: CDR1 MGHRA, CDR2 YSYEKL. V shed 2 bases and J shed 7 bases, with 18 bases lying between them. In regard to this clonotype: Its antigen remains unidentified.

Points from the study as a whole: Only a relatively small number of individuals were included in the TCR sequencing and HLA analysis.

TEMRA cells were FACS-enriched, and CD8+ and CD4+ T cells were isolated negatively. The rearrangement uses TRBV4-1 and TRBJ2-7, with D perhaps matching TRBD1 or TRBD2 (5 bases each). The sequenced sample consisted of CD4+ T cells from PBMCs. The receptor comes from a human donor in good health. The CDR3 DNA follows: TGCGCCAGCAGCCAAACCGGGACGGGAAATTGGGAGCAGTACTTC. This sequence encodes CASSQTGTGNWEQYF.